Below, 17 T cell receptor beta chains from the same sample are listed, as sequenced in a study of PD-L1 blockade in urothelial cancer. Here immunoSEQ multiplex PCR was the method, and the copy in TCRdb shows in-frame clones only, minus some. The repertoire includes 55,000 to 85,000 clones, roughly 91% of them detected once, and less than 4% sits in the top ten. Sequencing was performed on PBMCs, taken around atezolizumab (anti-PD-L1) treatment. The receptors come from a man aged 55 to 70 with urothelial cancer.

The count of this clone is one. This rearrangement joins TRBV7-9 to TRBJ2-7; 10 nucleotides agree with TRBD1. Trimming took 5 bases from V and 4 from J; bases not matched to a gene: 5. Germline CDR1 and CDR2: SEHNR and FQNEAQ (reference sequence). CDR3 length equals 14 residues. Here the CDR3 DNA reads TGTGCCAGCAGCGCCCGGGACAGGGGTTACGAGCAGTACTTC. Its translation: CASSARDRGYEQYF.

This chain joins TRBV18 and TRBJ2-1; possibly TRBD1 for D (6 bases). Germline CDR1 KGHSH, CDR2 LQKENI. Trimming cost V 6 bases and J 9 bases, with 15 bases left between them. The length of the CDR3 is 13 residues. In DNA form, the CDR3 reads TGTGCCAGCTCCACACAGGGCCAGGCTGAGCAGTTCTTC. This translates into CASSTQGQAEQFF.

CDR3 coding DNA: TGTGCCAGCAGCTTAGTGGGACAGGGGGCATACGAGCAGTACTTC. Translation gives CASSLVGQGAYEQYF. This chain joins TRBV7-2 and TRBJ2-7, with TRBD1 matching 12 bases. Germline CDR1 reads SGHTA; CDR2 reads FQGNSA. V dropped 1 base and J dropped 4; count of bases not matched to a gene: 2. CDR3 length equals 15 residues.

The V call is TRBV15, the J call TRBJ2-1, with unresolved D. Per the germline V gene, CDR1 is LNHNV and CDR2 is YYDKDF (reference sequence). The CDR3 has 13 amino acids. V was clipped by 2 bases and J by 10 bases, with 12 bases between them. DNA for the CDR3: TGTGCCACCAGCAGAATCAGTAGAGCGGAGCAGTTCTTC. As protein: CATSRISRAEQFF.

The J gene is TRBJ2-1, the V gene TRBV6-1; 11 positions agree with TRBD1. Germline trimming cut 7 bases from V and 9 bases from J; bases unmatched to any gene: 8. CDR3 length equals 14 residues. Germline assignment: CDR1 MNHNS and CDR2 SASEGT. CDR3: CASIPDRGRGEQFF. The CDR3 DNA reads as TGTGCCAGCATTCCGGACAGGGGGCGCGGTGAGCAGTTCTTC.

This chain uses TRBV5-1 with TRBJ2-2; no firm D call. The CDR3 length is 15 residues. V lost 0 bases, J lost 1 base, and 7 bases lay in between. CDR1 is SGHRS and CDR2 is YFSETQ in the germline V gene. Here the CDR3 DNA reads TGCGCCAGCAGCTTGGCCCCCGGGAACACCGGGGAGCTGTTTTTT. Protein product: CASSLAPGNTGELFF.

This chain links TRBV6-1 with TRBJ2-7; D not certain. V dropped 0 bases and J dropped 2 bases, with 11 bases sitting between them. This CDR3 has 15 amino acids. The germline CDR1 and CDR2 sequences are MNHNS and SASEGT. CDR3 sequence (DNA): TGTGCCAGCAGTGAAGCCCGGTCCTCTACCTACGAGCAGTACTTC. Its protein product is CASSEARSSTYEQYF.

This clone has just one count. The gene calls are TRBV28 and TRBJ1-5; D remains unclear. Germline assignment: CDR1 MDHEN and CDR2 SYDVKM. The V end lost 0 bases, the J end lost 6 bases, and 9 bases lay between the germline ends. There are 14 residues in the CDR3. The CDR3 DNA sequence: TGTGCCAGCAGTTTATGGGATGGCGGTCAGCCCCAGCATTTT. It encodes CASSLWDGGQPQHF.

The CDR3 nucleotides read TGTGCAAGTCGCTACTCTCCCCATCCAGGGTACAATCAGCCCCAGCATTTT. Residues: CASRYSPHPGYNQPQHF. The chain has TRBV12-2 and TRBJ1-5; TRBD1 was called by the table and not checked on the DNA. TRBV12-2 is a pseudogene. The CDR3 runs 17 residues.

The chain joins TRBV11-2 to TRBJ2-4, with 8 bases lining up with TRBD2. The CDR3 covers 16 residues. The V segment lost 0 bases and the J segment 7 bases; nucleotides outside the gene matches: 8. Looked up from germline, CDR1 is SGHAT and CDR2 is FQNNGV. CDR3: CASSLEPSGSGNIQYF. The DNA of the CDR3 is TGTGCCAGCAGCTTAGAACCTAGCGGGTCTGGGAACATTCAGTACTTC. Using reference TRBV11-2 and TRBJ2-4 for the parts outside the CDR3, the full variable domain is EAGVAQSPRYKIIEKRQSVAFWCNPISGHATLYWYQQILGQGPKLLIQFQNNGVVDDSQLPKDRFSAERLKGVDSTLKIQPAKLEDSAVYLCASSLEPSGSGNIQYFGAGTRLSVL.

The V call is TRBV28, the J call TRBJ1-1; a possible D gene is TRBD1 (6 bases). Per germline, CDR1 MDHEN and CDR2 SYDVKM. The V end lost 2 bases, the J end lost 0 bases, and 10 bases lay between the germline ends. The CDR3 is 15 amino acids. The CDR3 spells CASSLGGRMNTEAFF. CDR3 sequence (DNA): TGTGCCAGCAGTTTAGGGGGCAGGATGAACACTGAAGCTTTCTTT.

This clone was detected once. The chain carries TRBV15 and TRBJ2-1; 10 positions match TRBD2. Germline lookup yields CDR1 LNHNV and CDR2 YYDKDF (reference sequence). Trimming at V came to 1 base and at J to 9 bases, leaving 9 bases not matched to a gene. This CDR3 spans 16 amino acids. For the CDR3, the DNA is TGTGCCACCAGCAGAGCCAGTCTAGCGGGAGTGGGTGAGCAGTTCTTC. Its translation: CATSRASLAGVGEQFF.

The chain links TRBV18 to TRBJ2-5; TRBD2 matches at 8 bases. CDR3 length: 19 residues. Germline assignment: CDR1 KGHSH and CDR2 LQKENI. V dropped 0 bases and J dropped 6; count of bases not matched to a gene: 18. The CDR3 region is CASSPPGTELAGRRKTQYF. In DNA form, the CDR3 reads TGTGCCAGCTCACCACCGGGAACGGAATTAGCGGGAAGGCGGAAGACCCAGTACTTC.

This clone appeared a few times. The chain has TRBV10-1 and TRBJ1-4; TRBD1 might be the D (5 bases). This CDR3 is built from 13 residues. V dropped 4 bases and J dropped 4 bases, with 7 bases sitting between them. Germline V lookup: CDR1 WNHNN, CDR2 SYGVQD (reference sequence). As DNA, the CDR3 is TGCGCCAGCAGTGGACAGATTAATGAAAAACTGTTTTTT. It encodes CASSGQINEKLFF.

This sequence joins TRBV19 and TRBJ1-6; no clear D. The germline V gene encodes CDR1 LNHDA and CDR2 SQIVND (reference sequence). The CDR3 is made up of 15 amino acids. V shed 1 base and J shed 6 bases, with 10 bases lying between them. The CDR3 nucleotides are TGTGCCAGTAGTATAGGGCAGAATGTTAATTCACCCCTCCACTTT. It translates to CASSIGQNVNSPLHF.

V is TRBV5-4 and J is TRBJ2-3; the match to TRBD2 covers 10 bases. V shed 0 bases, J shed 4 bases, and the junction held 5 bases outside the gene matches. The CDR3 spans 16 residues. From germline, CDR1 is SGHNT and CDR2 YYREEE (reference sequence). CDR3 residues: CASSLGAGGRPDTQYF. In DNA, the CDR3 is TGTGCCAGCAGCTTGGGAGCGGGAGGGAGGCCAGATACGCAGTATTTT.

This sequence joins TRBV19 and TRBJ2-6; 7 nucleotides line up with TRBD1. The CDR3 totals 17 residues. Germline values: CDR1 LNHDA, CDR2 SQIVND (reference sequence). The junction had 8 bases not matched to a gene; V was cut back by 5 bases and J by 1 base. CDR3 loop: CASSSDRRTSGANVLTF. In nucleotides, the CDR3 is TGTGCCAGTAGTTCGGACAGGCGGACTTCTGGGGCCAACGTCCTGACTTTC.